Sequencing of this T cell receptor beta chain was carried out in a study of chemoradiotherapy in HPV16-positive cancers. The overall study: Functional T-cell assays on two HPV16-positive patients' cells defined candidate HPV-specific clones and common TCR motifs. Findings and limits, study-wide: Candidate HPV-specific clones and E7-related TCR motifs grew in tumor during treatment. Only a couple of HPV16-positive patients supplied the functional HPV-specificity definition.

Germline V gives CDR1 KGHSH, CDR2 LQKENI. V lost 2 bases, J lost 2 bases, and 4 bases stayed unmatched. The CDR3 consists of 15 residues. About this clone: Antigen unknown.

Profiling relied on immunoSEQ multiplex PCR, and the TCRdb table lists in-frame clones only, not all of them. The data contain 3,500 to 4,500 clones, over 60% of them singletons. The specimen was tumor tissue, collected from a patient who underwent chemoradiotherapy. The clonotype comes from a human donor with HPV-associated anogenital cancer. This sequence joins TRBV18 and TRBJ2-7, with 9 bases aligning to TRBD1. The CDR3 nucleotides read TGTGCCAGCTCACCAACGGGACAGGGACCCTACGAGCAGTACTTC. This translates into CASSPTGQGPYEQYF.